This passage covers 19 T cell receptor beta chains from one sample sequenced in a study of cytomegalovirus exposure and HLA in healthy donors. The PCR had 60 Vbeta and 13 Jbeta primers. Only in-frame clones appear in the TCRdb table, and some are missing; sequencing was by immunoSEQ multiplex PCR. The table records around 57,000 clones, 89% of them present only once. The sequenced material came from PBMCs. The source of these receptors is a man younger than 40 in good health and CMV-seropositive.

Here the CDR3 DNA reads TGTGCCAGCAGTGAAGGTAGCGGGAGGGCCCGCTACAATGAGCAGTTCTTC. Protein sequence: CASSEGSGRARYNEQFF. The chain couples TRBV25-1 to TRBJ2-1, with 11 bases that match TRBD2. This CDR3 contains 17 residues. Per germline, CDR1 MGHDK and CDR2 SYGVNS. The junction had 6 bases not matched to a gene; V was cut back by 2 bases and J by 3 bases.

This chain links TRBV7-9 with TRBJ1-6; the match to TRBD1 covers 9 bases. The CDR3 length is 14 residues. The ends lost 8 bases at V and 7 bases at J; junction bases unmatched: 6. The germline gives CDR1 SEHNR, CDR2 FQNEAQ (reference sequence). CDR3 protein: CASRGTGSNSPLHF. The CDR3 coding sequence is TGTGCCAGCCGCGGGACAGGGTCAAATTCACCCCTCCACTTT. The full variable domain, completed using reference TRBV7-9 and TRBJ1-6, is DTGVSQNPRHKITKRGQNVTFRCDPISEHNRLYWYRQTLGQGPEFLTYFQNEAQLEKSRLLSDRFSAERPKGSFSTLEIQRTEQGDSAMYLCASRGTGSNSPLHFGNGTRLTVT.

Worth noting for this clone: Germline and junction disagree at one end, which may indicate a read error. The chain recombines TRBV4-1 with TRBJ2-4, with D possibly being TRBD2 (5 bases). Germline V lookup: CDR1 MGHRA, CDR2 YSYEKL. The CDR3 spans 13 residues. The CDR3 coding sequence is TGCGCCAGCAGCCAAGATTGGGAGATACACCAAGTCTTC. Protein: CASSQDWEIHQVF.

The chain combines TRBV4-2 with TRBJ2-3; TRBD2 matches at 8 bases. Germline V lookup: CDR1 LGHNA, CDR2 YNFKEQ. This CDR3 has 15 residues. The V segment lost 4 bases and the J segment 3 bases; nucleotides outside the gene matches: 6. The CDR3, as DNA: TGTGCCAGCAGCCCACGGGAGGGTCGGACAGATACGCAGTATTTT. Protein: CASSPREGRTDTQYF.

The rearrangement uses TRBV27 and TRBJ1-2; 10 nucleotides line up with TRBD1. This CDR3 region has 17 residues. The ends lost 6 bases at V and 5 bases at J; junction bases unmatched: 15. Germline V gene sequence: CDR1 MNHEY, CDR2 SMNVEV (reference sequence). CDR3 residues: CASSRVGGTGVFYGYTF. The CDR3 DNA reads as TGTGCCAGCAGCCGAGTTGGCGGGACAGGGGTTTTTTATGGCTACACCTTC.

CDR3 in amino acids: CASSLDWEETQYF. CDR3 bases: TGTGCCAGCAGCTTGGATTGGGAGGAGACCCAGTACTTC. The chain is built from TRBV5-6 and TRBJ2-5; D is perhaps TRBD2 (5 bases). The CDR3 is 13 amino acids. V was pared by 0 bases and J by 5 bases, with 8 bases between. Germline V gene data show CDR1 as SGHDT and CDR2 as YYEEEE.

The chain employs TRBV7-2 and TRBJ1-5, with D unresolved. With 5 bases removed from V and 3 bases from J, the gap between germline ends came to 8 bases. This CDR3 is 13 amino acids long. Germline lookup yields CDR1 SGHTA and CDR2 FQGNSA. The CDR3 region has the DNA TGTGCCAGCAGCCCACAGTACAATCAGCCCCAGCATTTT. Its protein product is CASSPQYNQPQHF.

The rearrangement joins TRBV6-1 to TRBJ1-5; 10 bases line up with TRBD1. V lost 4 bases and J lost 6; bases outside the gene matches: 6. The germline V gene has CDR1 MNHNS and CDR2 SASEGT. The CDR3 spans 15 residues. The CDR3 bases are TGTGCCAGCAGTGCCCGGGACAGGGGAGTTCAGCCCCAGCATTTT. Translated: CASSARDRGVQPQHF.

The J gene is TRBJ1-3, the V gene TRBV9, with TRBD1 matching over 7 bases. V dropped 4 bases and J dropped 3; count of bases not matched to a gene: 4. Per the germline V gene, CDR1 is SGDLS and CDR2 is YYNGEE. This CDR3 contains 14 residues. CDR3: CASSRDSDGNTIYF. Written as DNA, the CDR3 is TGTGCCAGCAGCAGGGACAGTGATGGAAACACCATATATTTT. The full variable domain, rest sourced from reference TRBV9 and TRBJ1-3, is DSGVTQTPKHLITATGQRVTLRCSPRSGDLSVYWYQQSLDQGLQFLIQYYNGEERAKGNILERFSAQQFPDLHSELNLSSLELGDSALYFCASSRDSDGNTIYFGEGSWLTVV.

The genes are TRBV7-2 and TRBJ2-7; 7 bases align to TRBD1. After removal of 5 bases from V and 5 bases from J, the junction contained 6 bases not matched to a gene. The CDR3 spans 13 residues. CDR1 SGHTA and CDR2 FQGNSA come from the germline V gene. The CDR3 DNA sequence: TGTGCCAGCAGCCCAGGTAGGGGGCACGAGCAGTACTTC. Protein sequence: CASSPGRGHEQYF.

The V and J genes are TRBV28 and TRBJ2-7; 14 positions match TRBD2. The length of the CDR3 is 16 residues. The trim removed 6 bases at V and 2 bases at J, leaving 6 bases unmatched. Germline CDR1 reads MDHEN; CDR2 reads SYDVKM. CDR3 DNA sequence: TGTGCCAGCAGCCTCGGGACTAGCGGGGGCCCCTACGAGCAGTACTTC. Residues: CASSLGTSGGPYEQYF.

The rearrangement uses TRBV7-6 and TRBJ2-2, with TRBD2 matching over 10 bases. There are 16 residues in the CDR3. CDR1 and CDR2 (germline): SGHVS, FNYEAQ. J lost 7 bases, V lost 4 bases, and 9 bases had no gene match. CDR3 amino acids: CASSSSSGRVHGELFF. DNA for the CDR3: TGTGCCAGCAGCTCCTCTAGCGGGAGAGTGCACGGGGAGCTGTTTTTT.

The CDR3 protein is CASSSGLAGETQYF. In nucleotides, the CDR3 is TGTGCCAGCAGCTCGGGACTAGCGGGTGAGACCCAGTACTTC. This rearrangement joins TRBV7-9 to TRBJ2-5; 12 nucleotides agree with TRBD2. The V and J ends lost 4 bases and 5 bases, in that order; junction bases with no gene match: 2. This CDR3 is built from 14 residues. The germline V gene encodes CDR1 SEHNR and CDR2 FQNEAQ (reference sequence).

The table lists this clone with a few counts. The V and J genes are TRBV6-6 and TRBJ2-7; TRBD1 agrees at 10 bases. CDR3 length: 16 residues. Germline CDR1 is MNHNY and CDR2 is SVGAGI (reference sequence). With V trimmed by 5 bases and J by 6 bases, 13 bases remained unmatched. In nucleotides, the CDR3 is TGTGCCAGCAGTCGAACGACCGGGACAGGGGTAGGCGAGCAGTACTTC. This sequence encodes CASSRTTGTGVGEQYF.

The chain is built from TRBV11-2 and TRBJ2-7, with TRBD1 identical over 10 bases. V lost 5 bases and J lost 3; bases outside the gene matches: 7. Germline loops: CDR1 SGHAT, CDR2 FQNNGV. CDR3 size: 15 residues. CDR3 DNA: TGTGCCAGCAGCCGGAGGGACAGGGGCAACTACGAGCAGTACTTC. It codes for CASSRRDRGNYEQYF.

This clone was counted once. The chain links TRBV7-8 to TRBJ2-7, with D possibly TRBD1 on 5 matching bases. CDR3 length: 15 amino acids. Trimming took 6 bases from V and 1 from J, leaving 16 bases between them. CDR1 is SGHVS and CDR2 is FQNEAQ in the germline V gene. The CDR3 DNA sequence: TGTGCCAGCAGTCTTATTACGACAGCGTCCTACGAGCAGTACTTC. This translates into CASSLITTASYEQYF. The full variable domain, its missing parts supplied by reference TRBV7-8 and TRBJ2-7, is GAGVSQSPRYKVAKRGQDVALRCDPISGHVSLFWYQQALGQGPEFLTYFQNEAQLDKSGLPSDRFFAERPEGSVSTLKIQRTQQEDSAVYLCASSLITTASYEQYFGPGTRLTVT.

The chain has TRBV30 and TRBJ2-1, with 11 bases aligning to TRBD2. V dropped 3 bases and J dropped 7; count of bases not matched to a gene: 17. Germline CDR1 GTSNPN, CDR2 SVGIG (reference sequence). This CDR3 spans 18 amino acids. The CDR3 here is CAWRVLAGATSGANEQFF. The CDR3 DNA sequence: TGTGCCTGGAGGGTACTAGCGGGAGCCACCTCCGGGGCTAATGAGCAGTTCTTC.

The rearrangement links TRBV11-2 to TRBJ1-1; no clear D. V was shortened by 2 bases and J by 6 bases, with 10 bases between the two germline ends. The length of the CDR3 is 13 residues. The V gene's germline CDR1 is SGHAT and CDR2 FQNNGV. CDR3 region: CASSLRMRPEAFF. The CDR3 DNA reads TGTGCCAGCAGCTTAAGGATGCGGCCTGAAGCTTTCTTT. Using reference TRBV11-2 and TRBJ1-1 for the parts outside the CDR3, the full variable domain is EAGVAQSPRYKIIEKRQSVAFWCNPISGHATLYWYQQILGQGPKLLIQFQNNGVVDDSQLPKDRFSAERLKGVDSTLKIQPAKLEDSAVYLCASSLRMRPEAFFGQGTRLTVV.

This chain uses TRBV20-1 with TRBJ1-1; a weak D match, TRBD1 (6 bases). This CDR3 spans 11 amino acids. V was trimmed by 7 bases and J by 7 bases, leaving 13 bases between them. CDR1 is DFQATT and CDR2 is SNEGSKA in the germline V gene (reference sequence). The CDR3 is CSGTQGFEAFF. The CDR3 coding sequence is TGCAGTGGTACACAGGGATTTGAAGCTTTCTTT.